The T cell receptor (beta chain) under discussion was sequenced for a study of blood T cell repertoires in COVID-19. The authors' processing: From reference gene primer amplification, estimates of nucleated cell counts were derived. Clones were sequenced by immunoSEQ multiplex PCR, and TCRdb holds only the in-frame ones, with some missing. V, J and clone size are taken as reported in that table, and D and trimming were inferred from the DNA itself. Of around 200,000 clones detected, almost 90% appear once; the ten largest clones hold roughly 1.6%. Germline V gives CDR1 MNHEY, CDR2 SVGEGT. This CDR3 comprises 14 residues. Trimming removed 2 bases at V and 6 bases at J, with 10 bases between.

Sequenced sample: peripheral blood. The chain has TRBV6-2 or TRBV6-3 and TRBJ2-2; weak D call: TRBD1 (5 bases). The clonotype was recovered from a man between 18 and 29 years old with active or convalescent COVID-19. The CDR3 nucleotides are TGTGCCAGCAGTTACGGTGTACAGGCCGGGGAGCTGTTTTTT. It yields the protein CASSYGVQAGELFF.